What follows are 20 T cell receptor beta chains derived from one specimen sequenced in a study of tumor and adjacent non-tumor tissue in lung cancer. The template was RNA from unsorted bulk tissue. TCRbeta libraries were built with three rounds of nested PCR, modified from ARM-PCR. TCRdb recomputed calls from the multiplex PCR reads with MiXCR, one row per CDR3 protein. The sample yields about 82,000 distinct CDR3 sequences, 60% to 85% seen once. The sample comprised lung tumor tissue. Every receptor here comes from a woman aged 50 to 60 with non-small cell lung cancer.

This clonotype was seen at least ten times. The CDR3 region has the DNA TGTGCCAGCAGCTTGGCGGCGGGAGCCTACGAGCAGTACTTC. Translating it yields CASSLAAGAYEQYF. The chain combines TRBV5-5 with TRBJ2-7; 7 nucleotides match TRBD2. Germline values: CDR1 SGHKS, CDR2 YYEKEE (reference sequence). J gave up 2 bases and V 0 bases, and 2 bases lay outside the gene matches. This CDR3 spans 14 amino acids. The full variable domain, its missing parts supplied by reference TRBV5-5 and TRBJ2-7, is DAGVTQSPTHLIKTRGQQVTLRCSPISGHKSVSWYQQVLGQGPQFIFQYYEKEERGRGNFPDRFSARQFPNYSSELNVNALLLGDSALYLCASSLAAGAYEQYFGPGTRLTVT.

To note about this clonotype: Compared with germline, one end of the junction differs, possibly owing to a read error. The chain has TRBV5-6 and TRBJ2-6; TRBD1 is a possible D gene (5 bases). Germline-derived CDR1 and CDR2 are SGHDT and YYEEEE. The CDR3 spans 16 residues. The CDR3 protein is CPSSLWWRSGANVPTF. CDR3 sequence (DNA): TGTCCCAGCAGCTTGTGGTGGCGGTCTGGGGCCAACGTCCCGACTTTC.

For this clonotype: This CDR3 is missing its conserved last phenylalanine or tryptophan, likely due to a read error. The chain carries TRBV29-1 and TRBJ1-2, with D uncertain. Germline V gene lookup returns CDR1 SQVTM and CDR2 ANQGSEA. The length of the CDR3 is 12 residues. CDR3 bases: TGCAACGTTGAAGAGAACAGCAGAGGCTACACCTTA. Translated, it gives CNVEENSRGYTL.

Comments on this clonotype: One end of the junction is discordant with germline, which a read error may explain. The chain joins TRBV5-1 to TRBJ2-2; 8 bases match TRBD2. Germline loops: CDR1 SGHRS, CDR2 YFSETQ. The CDR3 contains 16 residues. The CDR3 bases are TGCGCCAGGAGCTTGCTTAGCGGGGAATCCACCGGGGAGCTGTTTTTT. Amino acids: CARSLLSGESTGELFF.

The chain has TRBV11-2 and TRBJ2-1; TRBD2 matches 9 bases. CDR1 is SGHAT and CDR2 is FQNNGV in the germline V gene. There are 15 residues in the CDR3. The CDR3 sequence: CVLSLESSGNHEQFF. CDR3 sequence (DNA): TGTGTCCTCAGCTTAGAATCTAGCGGGAATCATGAGCAGTTCTTC.

The rearrangement uses TRBV4-1 and TRBJ2-2, with 7 bases identical to TRBD1. There are 14 residues in the CDR3. Trimming took 11 bases from V and 6 from J; bases not matched to a gene: 12. Per the germline V gene, CDR1 is MGHRA and CDR2 is YSYEKL. The CDR3 spells CACSHRQGPGELFF. CDR3 sequence (DNA): TGCGCCTGTAGCCACAGACAGGGCCCCGGGGAGCTGTTTTTT.

A word on this clonotype: Mismatch with germline at one junction end may stem from a read error. This chain connects TRBV10-3 to TRBJ1-2; D might be TRBD1 (6 bases). In germline, CDR1 is ENHRY, CDR2 SYGVKD. This CDR3 spans 15 amino acids. Written as DNA, the CDR3 is TGTGTCATCAGTGCCCCGGGGCAGGGGCATTATGGCTACACCTTC. Translated: CVISAPGQGHYGYTF.

Points on this clonotype: One junction end does not reproduce the germline sequence, and a read error may be involved. CDR3 sequence reads: CSAGEADLSTTDTQYF. CDR3 sequence (DNA): TGCAGTGCTGGAGAGGCAGACCTATCAACCACAGATACGCAGTATTTT. The chain combines TRBV20-1 with TRBJ2-3, with no clear D. The CDR3 length is 16 residues. From germline, CDR1 is DFQATT and CDR2 SNEGSKA (reference sequence).

As for this clonotype: Compared with germline, one end of the junction differs, possibly owing to a read error. The chain has TRBV11-2 and TRBJ1-4; D is unresolved. The CDR3 is made up of 15 amino acids. Germline CDR1 is SGHAT and CDR2 is FQNNGV. The CDR3 coding sequence is TGTGCCAGCAGCTTAGACGGGTTCGCCAATGATAAACTGTTTTTT. Its translation: CASSLDGFANDKLFF.

The rearrangement links TRBV29-1 to TRBJ1-5, with 7 bases lining up with TRBD1. Germline CDR1 reads SQVTM; CDR2 reads ANQGSEA. The CDR3 runs 14 residues. With 4 bases clipped from V and 16 bases from J, the junction kept 19 bases outside the gene matches. The CDR3 sequence: CSVVPGNAGQPRHF. The DNA for the CDR3 is TGCAGCGTTGTTCCAGGGAACGCGGGACAGCCCCGACATTTT.

The sample holds one count of this clonotype. Relative to the germline gene, one junction end is altered; a read error may explain this. DNA of the CDR3: TGTGCCAGCAGTGTAGAGACACTCGGCAATGAATCTTTCTTT. This codes for CASSVETLGNESFF. This chain uses TRBV2 with TRBJ1-1; D gene uncertain. Per the germline V gene, CDR1 is SNHLY and CDR2 is FYNNEI. The CDR3 spans 14 residues.

The sample holds many counts of this clonotype. CDR3 nucleotides: TGTGCCAGCAGCTTAGGCAGTACCCAAGAGACCCAGTACTTC. Translated: CASSLGSTQETQYF. The V gene is TRBV11-2, the J gene TRBJ2-5, with D unclear. V was pared by 1 base and J by 1 base, with 7 bases between. There are 14 residues in the CDR3. CDR1 is SGHAT, CDR2 FQNNGV, per germline.

This clonotype was seen repeatedly, ten times or more. The gene calls are TRBV28 and TRBJ1-1; D possibly corresponds to TRBD1 (6 bases). The ends were cut back, 5 bases at V and 4 bases at J, with 11 bases in the middle. Germline-derived CDR1 and CDR2 are MDHEN and SYDVKM. CDR3 length equals 13 residues. The CDR3 DNA sequence: TGTGCCAGCAGTCGCTGGACAGTCACTGAAGCTTTCTTT. Protein product: CASSRWTVTEAFF.

This chain's CDR3 is CATSDPSSGIGGEPFF. The CDR3 bases are TGTGCCACCAGTGACCCCAGCAGCGGGATCGGCGGGGAACCGTTTTTT. The chain carries TRBV24-1 and TRBJ2-2; 7 bases are a match to TRBD2. Germline CDR1 reads KGHDR; CDR2 reads SFDVKD. V trimming: 4 bases; J trimming: 16 bases; junction bases outside the gene matches: 20. The CDR3 is 16 residues long.

The chain uses TRBV4-2 and TRBJ2-7, with a tentative D call TRBD2 (5 bases). The CDR3 consists of 16 residues. Trimming shortened V by 3 bases and J by 6 bases, and 21 bases separated the two germline ends. Germline values: CDR1 LGHNA, CDR2 YNFKEQ. The CDR3 loop reads CASSHDLWETPREQYF. In DNA, the CDR3 is TGTGCCAGCAGCCACGATCTGTGGGAGACCCCTCGCGAGCAGTACTTC.

In this sample, this clonotype turned up many times. The chain carries TRBV20-1 and TRBJ2-1, with TRBD2 as a possible D gene (5 bases). V gave up 0 bases and J gave up 3 bases, with 12 bases separating them. CDR1 is DFQATT and CDR2 is SNEGSKA in the germline V gene (reference sequence). The CDR3 length is 15 residues. The CDR3 DNA reads as TGCAGTGCTAGAGAGACCGGGATCGACTACAATGAGCAGTTCTTC. This sequence encodes CSARETGIDYNEQFF.

Comments on this clonotype: At one of its ends the junction is not consistent with the germline gene, which may arise from a read error. The chain has TRBV19 and TRBJ2-1; D not resolved. The germline CDR1 and CDR2 sequences are LNHDA and SQIVND (reference sequence). This CDR3 spans 13 amino acids. CDR3 amino acids: CAGSISHGDEQFF. CDR3 nucleotides: TGTGCCGGTAGTATATCACATGGGGATGAGCAGTTCTTC.

Comment on this clonotype: An end of the junction differs from the germline gene, which may be a read error. The rearrangement links TRBV11-2 to TRBJ2-1; 7 bases are shared with TRBD1. CDR1 is SGHAT and CDR2 is FQNNGV in the germline V gene. CDR3 length: 16 residues. In nucleotides, the CDR3 is TGTGCCAGTAGCTTGGGACAGTTTTTCAGCTACAATGCGCAGTTCTTC. It specifies CASSLGQFFSYNAQFF.

This clonotype has a single count. The chain has TRBV6-1 and TRBJ1-5, with D maybe TRBD1 (5 bases). The germline V gene encodes CDR1 MNHNS and CDR2 SASEGT. Between the trimmed V and J ends, which lost 2 bases and 11 bases, there was a span of 22 bases. The CDR3 has 16 amino acids. CDR3 coding DNA: TGTGCCAGCAGTGAAAGGGCCTCCAGGGAGGACCAGTCCCAGCATTTT. It translates to CASSERASREDQSQHF.

This clonotype was observed at least ten times. The chain is built from TRBV6-4 and TRBJ2-7; no firm D call. The CDR3 is made up of 15 amino acids. Trimming cost V 4 bases and J 0 bases, with 13 bases left between them. Germline lookup yields CDR1 MRHNA and CDR2 SNTAGT. The CDR3 sequence is CASSGRKPRSYEQYF. The CDR3 DNA follows: TGTGCCAGCAGTGGCCGTAAGCCACGCTCCTACGAGCAGTACTTC.